This TCR beta chain was identified during a study of cytomegalovirus exposure and HLA in healthy donors. General study findings and limits: What TCR beta sequences reportedly achieved was accurate prediction of HLA-A and HLA-B alleles in most subjects. Later examination showed HLA-associated TCR beta chains had greater clonal expansion than equally common others. A later analysis appeared to link common viral pathogens to several of the most significant clusters. Specificity for CMV antigens was confirmed in vitro for a few of the CMV-associated chains.

As for this clone: Its antigen remains unidentified.

Researchers ran the PCR with 60 Vbeta and 13 Jbeta primers. Sequencing was performed with immunoSEQ multiplex PCR; in TCRdb, only in-frame clones are kept and a portion is missing. The top ten clones hold approximately 4% of a sample with over 85,000 clones, around 83% of them seen once. The germline CDR1 and CDR2 sequences are KGHSH and LQKENI. CDR3 length: 13 amino acids. V was clipped by 2 bases and J by 8 bases, with 10 bases between them. V gene TRBV18 combines with J gene TRBJ1-3; possible D gene TRBD1, 6 bases. The TCR was taken from a female donor in good health and CMV-seropositive. The material sequenced was PBMCs. The CDR3 loop is CASSPGGEDTIYF. For the CDR3, the DNA is TGTGCCAGCTCACCAGGGGGCGAAGACACCATATATTTT.